These 18 T cell receptor beta chains originate from one sample sequenced in a study of cytomegalovirus exposure and HLA in healthy donors. With 60 Vbeta and 13 Jbeta primers, the PCR was carried out. Clones were sequenced by immunoSEQ multiplex PCR, and TCRdb holds only the in-frame ones, with some missing. The repertoire holds approximately 98,000 clones, under 80% seen once, with 1.8% in the top ten. The sequencing input was PBMCs. Source of these receptors: a male donor in good health and CMV-seronegative.

V usage is TRBV2 and J usage is TRBJ2-5; TRBD2 aligns across 10 bases. The DNA end is more similar to TRBJ2-7, so the J call may be wrong. This CDR3 has 14 amino acids. Germline V lookup: CDR1 SNHLY, CDR2 FYNNEI. DNA for the CDR3: TGTGCCAGCAGTCGGTCTAGCGGGAGTTACGAGCAGTACTTC. Its protein product is CASSRSSGSYEQYF.

The J gene is TRBJ2-1, the V gene TRBV30; TRBD1 aligns across 8 bases. V was clipped by 7 bases and J by 4 bases; unmatched bases: 12. The germline V gene encodes CDR1 GTSNPN and CDR2 SVGIG (reference sequence). This CDR3 region has 15 residues. The CDR3 reads CASSSDRGRYNEQFF. The CDR3, as DNA: TGTGCCTCCTCCTCCGACAGGGGTAGGTACAATGAGCAGTTCTTC.

This clone showed up just a few times. V gene TRBV5-1 combines with J gene TRBJ1-3, with D uncertain. The CDR3 is made up of 18 amino acids. Trimming removed 4 bases at V and 0 bases at J, with 20 bases between. From germline, CDR1 is SGHRS and CDR2 YFSETQ. CDR3 loop: CASSPAGVGPGSGNTIYF. CDR3 DNA sequence: TGCGCCAGCAGCCCCGCGGGCGTCGGACCAGGCTCTGGAAACACCATATATTTT.

In this sample, this clone turned up a few times. The chain uses TRBV5-4 and TRBJ2-3; D perhaps matches TRBD1 (7 bases). Germline V gene data show CDR1 as SGHNT and CDR2 as YYREEE (reference sequence). V lost 3 bases, J lost 3 bases, and 14 bases lay in between. The CDR3 spans 15 residues. CDR3 sequence: CASSSTGRRTDTQYF. The DNA for the CDR3 is TGTGCCAGCAGCTCGACAGGGAGGAGGACAGATACGCAGTATTTT.

The J gene is TRBJ2-5, the V gene TRBV5-1; a possible D gene is TRBD1 (6 bases). The CDR3 is 14 amino acids. CDR1 and CDR2 from the germline V gene are SGHRS and YFSETQ. V was shortened by 0 bases and J by 5 bases, with 11 bases between the two germline ends. The chain's CDR3 is CASSLGAGVETQYF. Written as DNA, the CDR3 is TGCGCCAGCAGCTTGGGAGCAGGGGTCGAGACCCAGTACTTC.

CDR3 in amino acids: CSVDTGTDTQYF. The CDR3 DNA sequence: TGCAGCGTTGACACAGGCACAGATACGCAGTATTTT. V usage is TRBV29-1 and J usage is TRBJ2-3; D is unclear. There are 12 residues in the CDR3. The germline V gene has CDR1 SQVTM and CDR2 ANQGSEA. Trimming shortened V by 3 bases and J by 1 base, and 5 bases separated the two germline ends.

V gene TRBV28 combines with J gene TRBJ2-6, with unresolved D. The germline V and J ends were trimmed by 0 bases and 2 bases, with 14 bases remaining between them. CDR3 length: 18 residues. Germline CDR1 and CDR2: MDHEN and SYDVKM. The CDR3 region is CASSLWLSSGPGANVLTF. The CDR3, as DNA: TGTGCCAGCAGTTTATGGTTATCTTCGGGTCCTGGGGCCAACGTCCTGACTTTC.

This clone was seen only a few times. V is TRBV9 and J is TRBJ2-2; 12 positions match TRBD2. Germline CDR1 is SGDLS and CDR2 is YYNGEE. The CDR3 extends over 21 amino acids. Losses at the gene ends were 3 bases for V and 4 bases for J; bases not matched to a gene: 19. The CDR3 protein is CASSAPLPGLAGIHSTGELFF. The CDR3 DNA sequence: TGTGCCAGCAGCGCTCCTCTACCGGGACTAGCGGGCATCCACTCCACCGGGGAGCTGTTTTTT.

This clone came up a few times. The rearrangement uses TRBV5-6 and TRBJ1-1; TRBD1 matches at 9 bases. The germline V gene has CDR1 SGHDT and CDR2 YYEEEE. The CDR3 loop spans 13 amino acids. Trimming at V came to 4 bases and at J to 6 bases, leaving 4 bases not matched to a gene. CDR3 in DNA: TGTGCCAGCAGCCGCGACAGGGGGTCTGAAGCTTTCTTT. Translated: CASSRDRGSEAFF.

This clone was counted a few times. The chain recombines TRBV7-2 with TRBJ2-5, with 11 bases that match TRBD2. Per the germline V gene, CDR1 is SGHTA and CDR2 is FQGNSA. The CDR3 is 14 residues long. V trimming: 1 base; J trimming: 9 bases; junction bases outside the gene matches: 4. This CDR3 reads CASSLDPSGRSQYF. CDR3 sequence (DNA): TGTGCCAGCAGCTTAGACCCTAGCGGGAGGTCCCAGTACTTC.

The chain joins TRBV10-3 to TRBJ1-1; a possible D gene is TRBD1 (5 bases). V gave up 6 bases and J gave up 0 bases, with 8 bases separating them. There are 13 residues in the CDR3. The germline gives CDR1 ENHRY, CDR2 SYGVKD. This chain's CDR3 is CAISGGMNTEAFF. The CDR3, as DNA: TGTGCCATCAGCGGGGGAATGAACACTGAAGCTTTCTTT.

The chain is built from TRBV19 and TRBJ1-1, with D possibly TRBD1 on 5 matching bases. From germline, CDR1 is LNHDA and CDR2 SQIVND (reference sequence). The CDR3 sequence is 14 residues long. Trimming left V 1 base short and J 0 bases short, with 6 bases between. The CDR3 region is CASSIVGLNTEAFF. In nucleotides, the CDR3 is TGTGCCAGTAGTATAGTGGGGCTGAACACTGAAGCTTTCTTT.

The V and J genes are TRBV14 and TRBJ1-1; D gene uncertain. The CDR3 loop spans 13 amino acids. Trimming removed 4 bases at V and 1 base at J, with 7 bases between. Germline loops: CDR1 SGHDN, CDR2 FVKESK. This CDR3 is CASSPSQNTEAFF. The CDR3 DNA reads TGTGCCAGCAGCCCGAGCCAGAACACTGAAGCTTTCTTT.

This clone was observed a handful of times. V gene TRBV7-2 combines with J gene TRBJ1-1, with 11 bases aligning to TRBD1. Germline lookup yields CDR1 SGHTA and CDR2 FQGNSA. This CDR3 has 14 amino acids. V shed 4 bases, J shed 5 bases, and the junction held 3 bases outside the gene matches. This CDR3 reads CASSSGQGATEAFF. For the CDR3, the DNA is TGTGCCAGCAGCTCCGGACAGGGGGCAACTGAAGCTTTCTTT.

This rearrangement joins TRBV30 to TRBJ2-1; possibly TRBD2 for D (5 bases). The germline CDR1 and CDR2 sequences are GTSNPN and SVGIG (reference sequence). The CDR3 length is 17 residues. V lost 0 bases to trimming and J lost 3 bases, with 18 bases between them. The DNA of the CDR3 is TGTGCCTGGAGTGTTATCGGGGTAGAAGGCTTCTACAATGAGCAGTTCTTC. Encoded protein: CAWSVIGVEGFYNEQFF.

The rearrangement links TRBV5-1 to TRBJ2-7, with D perhaps matching TRBD2 (6 bases). Germline V gene sequence: CDR1 SGHRS, CDR2 YFSETQ. The CDR3 totals 15 residues. V shed 0 bases and J shed 1 base, with 11 bases lying between them. CDR3 sequence: CASSLVGRKSYEQYF. The CDR3 DNA reads TGCGCCAGCAGCTTGGTTGGGAGGAAGTCCTACGAGCAGTACTTC. Combining the CDR3 with reference TRBV5-1 and TRBJ2-7 gives the whole variable domain KAGVTQTPRYLIKTRGQQVTLSCSPISGHRSVSWYQQTPGQGLQFLFEYFSETQRNKGNFPGRFSGRQFSNSRSEMNVSTLELGDSALYLCASSLVGRKSYEQYFGPGTRLTVT.

This clone was seen only once. The V and J genes are TRBV7-3 and TRBJ2-7; 10 nucleotides align to TRBD1. Germline assignment: CDR1 SGHTA and CDR2 FQGTGA. The trim removed 5 bases at V and 6 bases at J, leaving 7 bases unmatched. The CDR3 is 14 amino acids. In DNA form, the CDR3 reads TGTGCCAGCAGCCCCCGACAGGGGGCCGGCGAGCAGTACTTC. It is translated as CASSPRQGAGEQYF.

The rearrangement links TRBV28 to TRBJ1-5; D gene unclear. The CDR3 sequence is 15 residues long. Trimming shortened V by 4 bases and J by 0 bases, and 10 bases separated the two germline ends. Germline assignment: CDR1 MDHEN and CDR2 SYDVKM. The CDR3 loop reads CASSWTGDSNQPQHF. CDR3 DNA: TGTGCCAGCAGTTGGACGGGAGATAGCAATCAGCCCCAGCATTTT.